This T cell receptor (beta chain) is drawn from a study of cytomegalovirus exposure and HLA in healthy donors. The PCR employed 60 Vbeta primers together with 13 Jbeta primers. Here immunoSEQ multiplex PCR was the method, and the copy in TCRdb shows in-frame clones only, minus some. The sample has 150,000 to 200,000 clones, roughly 88% seen once. Points on this clone: Antigen unknown.

The CDR3 has 16 amino acids. Trimming took 2 bases from V and 4 from J; bases not matched to a gene: 11. Per the germline V gene, CDR1 is SGHDT and CDR2 is YYEEEE. Whole-study results and caveats: Roughly uniform depth of sequencing across donors was assumed in presence/absence analyses.

The sequencing sample was made of PBMCs. The TCR was taken from a woman aged 18-29 years in good health and CMV-seronegative. V gene TRBV5-6 combines with J gene TRBJ1-2; TRBD1 aligns across 7 bases. The CDR3 sequence is CASSFLRTSGGYGYTF. CDR3 DNA sequence: TGTGCCAGCAGCTTTCTCCGAACCTCAGGGGGCTATGGCTACACCTTC.